Listed below are T cell receptor beta chains from one sample, sequenced in a study of T cells in localized non-small cell lung cancer. Only in-frame clones appear in the TCRdb table, and some are missing; sequencing was by immunoSEQ multiplex PCR. The repertoire has about 6,000 clones, around 26% of them found once; the top ten carry 4.5% to 5%. This sample comprised lung tumor tissue, obtained before any cancer treatment. These receptors were taken from a female donor at least 60 years old with stage I lung adenocarcinoma. Each CDR3 is given with its conserved first and last residue. D genes are given only for firm matches. Clone sizes are given selectively: once, few, many, or a class where the clone is expanded.

d_call | clone_size | j_call | v_call | cdr3_aa | cdr3_nt
NA | NA | TRBJ1-2 | TRBV11-3 | CASSLLGKANYGYTF | TGTGCCAGCAGCTTGTTGGGGAAAGCTAACTATGGCTACACCTTC
NA | medium-sized | TRBJ2-3 | TRBV7-5 | CASSLEGPSDTQYF | TGTGCCAGCAGCTTGGAAGGCCCTTCAGATACGCAGTATTTT
NA | few | TRBJ1-2 | TRBV10-3 | CAISEEGDYGYTF | TGTGCCATCAGTGAGGAAGGGGACTATGGCTACACCTTC
NA | NA | TRBJ2-7 | TRBV18 | CASSPPGGGTYEQYF | TGTGCCAGCTCACCACCGGGGGGGGGCACCTACGAGCAGTACTTC
TRBD1 | few | TRBJ1-2 | TRBV6-8 | CASRRQGDGYGYTF | TGTGCCAGCAGACGACAGGGCGACGGCTATGGCTACACCTTC
NA | few | TRBJ1-4 | TRBV29-1 | CSVGGRGGLNEKLFF | TGCAGCGTTGGGGGCCGGGGGGGACTTAATGAAAAACTGTTTTTT
NA | NA | TRBJ1-4 | TRBV5-1 | CASSLSPMGEKLFF | TGCGCCAGCAGCTTGAGTCCCATGGGGGAGAAACTGTTTTTT
NA | few | TRBJ2-3 | TRBV19 | CASSLPGQTHEYSTDTQYF | TGTGCCAGTAGTCTCCCAGGCCAGACGCACGAATATAGCACAGATACGCAGTATTTT
NA | NA | TRBJ2-2 | TRBV6-8 | CASRTPLGTGELFF | TGTGCCAGCAGGACCCCTCTTGGCACCGGGGAGCTGTTTTTT
NA | NA | TRBJ2-7 | TRBV5-1 | CASSLVVRSYEQYF | TGCGCCAGCAGCTTGGTGGTTCGATCCTACGAGCAGTACTTC
TRBD1 | few | TRBJ2-7 | TRBV9 | CASSYGTGDQYF | TGTGCCAGCAGCTACGGGACAGGGGACCAGTACTTC
NA | NA | TRBJ2-2 | TRBV7-4 | CASSLTTAGPGELFF | TGTGCCAGCAGCTTAACGACGGCAGGTCCCGGGGAGCTGTTTTTT
TRBD1 | few | TRBJ1-2 | TRBV6-8 | CASSYEETGLNYGYTF | TGTGCCAGCAGTTACGAGGAGACAGGGCTAAACTATGGCTACACCTTC
NA | NA | TRBJ2-5 | TRBV18 | CASSPGPGDQETQYF | TGTGCCAGCTCCCCAGGGCCCGGCGACCAAGAGACCCAGTACTTC
NA | medium-sized | TRBJ1-2 | TRBV11-3 | CASSSTDRYNYGYTF | TGTGCCAGCAGCAGCACGGACCGATATAACTATGGCTACACCTTC
NA | large | TRBJ2-7 | TRBV30 | CAWSVSANYEQYF | TGTGCCTGGAGTGTATCGGCAAACTACGAGCAGTACTTC
NA | few | TRBJ2-3 | TRBV6-8 | CASSDLNLYTQYF | TGTGCCAGCAGTGATCTCAACCTATATACGCAGTATTTT